These 5 T cell receptor beta chains were sequenced from one sample in a study of Graves' ophthalmopathy and Graves' hyperthyroidism. RNA transcripts yielded amplified TCR beta CDR3 regions. Scientists carried out first-round RT-PCR using HTBI primers and then a second-round multiplex PCR. TCRdb independently ran MiXCR on the multiplex PCR reads; one entry per CDR3 protein. The data show hundreds of thousands of distinct CDR3 sequences, about 40% seen once. Sequencing was done on a sample of peripheral blood. Receptor source: an adult man with Graves' ophthalmopathy.

This clonotype came up once. The rearrangement joins TRBV10-3 to TRBJ1-2; 9 bases line up with TRBD1. V shed 3 bases and J 6 bases; nucleotides not matched to a gene: 5. The CDR3 loop spans 14 amino acids. Germline V gene data show CDR1 as ENHRY and CDR2 as SYGVKD. CDR3 in amino acids: CAISDGGTGNGYTF. CDR3 DNA: TGTGCCATCAGTGACGGCGGGACAGGGAATGGCTACACCTTC.

Many counts were recorded for this clonotype. This CDR3 is CASSVAGQGAGYTF. CDR3 bases: TGTGCCAGCAGCGTAGCGGGACAGGGAGCGGGCTACACCTTC. This rearrangement joins TRBV9 to TRBJ1-2, with 9 bases identical to TRBD1. Per the germline V gene, CDR1 is SGDLS and CDR2 is YYNGEE. The CDR3 contains 14 residues. V shed 0 bases, J shed 8 bases, and the junction held 5 bases outside the gene matches.

The gene calls are TRBV30 and TRBJ1-2; D call uncertain. The CDR3 has 11 amino acids. Germline CDR1 and CDR2: GTSNPN and SVGIG (reference sequence). The V end was cut by 1 base, the J end by 8 bases, with 8 bases between. The CDR3 here is CAWSASRGYTF. CDR3 sequence (DNA): TGTGCCTGGAGTGCCTCAAGGGGCTACACCTTC.

This clonotype came up a few times. The chain has TRBV7-9 and TRBJ2-2, with 7 bases that match TRBD2. The CDR3 extends over 15 amino acids. Unmatched junction bases numbered 12, after V lost 8 bases and J lost 6 bases. CDR1 and CDR2 (germline): SEHNR, FQNEAQ (reference sequence). The CDR3, as DNA: TGTGCCAGCTCTGGGACTCCCGCGGGGGCCGGGGAGCTGTTTTTT. Translating it yields CASSGTPAGAGELFF.

The rearrangement uses TRBV12-3 or TRBV12-4 and TRBJ1-2; D unclear. Trimming took 4 bases from V and 4 from J, leaving 10 bases between them. The CDR3 runs 13 residues. The CDR3 protein is CASSSPETYGYTF. The CDR3 DNA reads as TGTGCCAGCAGTTCCCCGGAGACCTATGGCTACACCTTC.